Sequencing of this T cell receptor beta chain was carried out in a study of blood T cells in healthy people across ages. Study-level results: Per-million-T-cell TCR beta diversity fell roughly linearly with age.

Primers used in a second PCR of roughly 6 to 11 cycles were a sample-barcoded 5' primer and a J-beta primer mix. TCRdb re-called the 5' RACE reads through MiXCR, storing one row per CDR3 protein. The table has approximately 1,700,000 distinct CDR3 sequences, roughly two fifths seen once. The authors isolated at least 6.5 million PBMCs per sample. For this clonotype: The target antigen is unknown.

This CDR3 is built from 13 residues. V was trimmed by 6 bases and J by 4 bases, leaving 13 bases between them. The sample was blood. V usage is TRBV12-3 or TRBV12-4 and J usage is TRBJ2-7; D is unresolved. This TCR was recovered from a human donor in good health. CDR3 nucleotide sequence: TGTGCCAGCAGCACCGACGGATTTTACGAGCAGTACTTC. Its protein is CASSTDGFYEQYF.